Sequencing of this TCR beta chain was carried out in a study of blood T cell repertoires in COVID-19. Across the whole study: Sample material is recorded as cDNA or gDNA derived from T cells, B-cell-depleted T cells, or PBMCs.

In the original workflow: The assay estimated nucleated cells by amplifying reference gene primers. Clones were read by immunoSEQ multiplex PCR, and TCRdb kept only the in-frame ones, dropping some. V, J and clone size are those of that table, while D and trimming were read from the DNA. The data contain about 320,000 clones, approximately 90% of them singletons. Deletions cut 2 bases from V and 10 bases from J, with 9 bases between. Germline loops: CDR1 ENHRY, CDR2 SYGVKD. This CDR3 region has 13 residues. Sequencing was done on a sample of PBMCs or T cells enriched from blood (not recorded which). This receptor was taken from a woman between 18 and 30 years old who had recovered from COVID-19. The V gene is TRBV10-3, the J gene TRBJ1-6; D is possibly TRBD1 (6 bases). The CDR3 DNA sequence: TGTGCCATCAGTGAGCCGGGGGGCTCACCCCTCCACTTT. This encodes CAISEPGGSPLHF.